The 29 T cell receptor beta chains given below trace back to one sample, sequenced in a study of blood T cell repertoires in COVID-19. Clones were sequenced by immunoSEQ multiplex PCR, and TCRdb holds only the in-frame ones, with some missing. The sample has 45,000 to 60,000 clones, more than 90% seen once; the top ten hold 3.5% to 5%. Specimen: peripheral blood. Receptors were obtained from a man in his fifties or sixties with acute or convalescent COVID-19.

The chain couples TRBV10-3 to TRBJ2-5; 11 bases fit TRBD2. V lost 4 bases to trimming and J lost 10 bases; unmatched junction nucleotides: 8. This CDR3 region has 14 residues. The germline gives CDR1 ENHRY, CDR2 SYGVKD. This chain's CDR3 is CAISGLAGTTDQYF. The CDR3 DNA reads TGTGCCATCAGTGGACTAGCGGGAACCACGGACCAGTACTTC.

This sequence joins TRBV11-3 and TRBJ2-7, with a weak D call TRBD2 (6 bases). Germline values: CDR1 SGHNT, CDR2 YENEEA. The V end lost 1 base, the J end lost 6 bases, and 10 bases lay between the germline ends. The length of the CDR3 is 13 residues. CDR3 in DNA: TGTGCCAGCAGCTTAGGCGGGACCCCCGAGCAGTACTTC. Its protein product is CASSLGGTPEQYF.

The rearrangement joins TRBV29-1 to TRBJ1-4; the D is unclear. Trimming shortened V by 0 bases and J by 7 bases, and 15 bases separated the two germline ends. Germline CDR1 SQVTM, CDR2 ANQGSEA. CDR3 length: 15 residues. CDR3 sequence: CSVEDLSLLGEKLFF. CDR3 nucleotides: TGCAGCGTTGAAGATCTTTCCCTACTCGGTGAAAAACTGTTTTTT.

The CDR3 bases are TGTGCCAGCAGGTTTACTAGGGAGAAGTACAATGAGCAGTTCTTC. Encoded protein: CASRFTREKYNEQFF. V is TRBV6-5 and J is TRBJ2-1; possibly TRBD2 for D (5 bases). The CDR3 is made up of 15 amino acids. Germline-derived CDR1 and CDR2 are MNHEY and SVGAGI. Trimming removed 6 bases from V and 4 bases from J, with 16 bases in between.

The V and J genes are TRBV30 and TRBJ1-4; D ambiguous. Germline CDR1 and CDR2: GTSNPN and SVGIG (reference sequence). V gave up 1 base and J gave up 4 bases, with 7 bases separating them. This CDR3 is 13 amino acids long. The CDR3 loop reads CAWSGYINEKLFF. As DNA, the CDR3 is TGTGCCTGGAGTGGGTACATTAATGAAAAACTGTTTTTT.

The chain joins TRBV19 to TRBJ2-1, with D hard to call. CDR3 length: 16 amino acids. V was trimmed by 7 bases and J by 4 bases, leaving 20 bases between them. Germline V gene data show CDR1 as LNHDA and CDR2 as SQIVND (reference sequence). The DNA for the CDR3 is TGTGCCAGTAACGGTGTTCGCGGAACTTTGTACAATGAGCAGTTCTTC. As protein: CASNGVRGTLYNEQFF.

The V call is TRBV23-1, the J call TRBJ1-5; TRBD1 might be the D (6 bases). TRBV23-1 is sorted into the ORF group, with uncertain function. CDR3 length equals 15 residues. Trimming pared 4 bases from V and 3 bases from J, leaving 13 bases between. The CDR3 loop reads CASSPSQGHNQPQHF. The DNA of the CDR3 is TGCGCCAGCAGTCCTTCCCAGGGGCACAATCAGCCCCAGCATTTT.

The rearrangement joins TRBV6-5 to TRBJ2-7; 9 nucleotides line up with TRBD1. The CDR3 spans 14 residues. The V and J ends lost 6 bases and 0 bases, in that order; junction bases with no gene match: 3. Germline V gene sequence: CDR1 MNHEY, CDR2 SVGAGI. CDR3 amino acids: CASRRDRDSYEQYF. CDR3 DNA sequence: TGTGCCAGCAGACGGGACAGGGACTCCTACGAGCAGTACTTC.

J is TRBJ2-1 and V is TRBV11-2, with D perhaps matching TRBD2 (6 bases). Germline-derived CDR1 and CDR2 are SGHAT and FQNNGV. The V and J ends lost 6 bases and 5 bases respectively, with 17 bases between them. The CDR3 has 15 residues. This CDR3 is CASRTREGLHNEQFF. For the CDR3, the DNA is TGTGCCAGCAGGACCCGTGAGGGACTCCACAATGAGCAGTTCTTC.

This sequence joins TRBV12-5 and TRBJ1-2; D unclear. CDR1 is LGHNT and CDR2 is FRNRAP in the germline V gene. The CDR3 runs to 15 residues. Trimming took 5 bases from V and 0 from J, leaving 13 bases between them. The CDR3 protein is CASGPGGSPNYGYTF. CDR3 in DNA: TGTGCTAGTGGTCCCGGCGGATCACCTAACTATGGCTACACCTTC.

This clone showed up just once. The rearrangement joins TRBV2 to TRBJ2-5, with D unresolved. V was trimmed by 6 bases and J by 5 bases, leaving 10 bases between them. CDR3 length: 12 amino acids. Germline V gives CDR1 SNHLY, CDR2 FYNNEI. The CDR3 DNA sequence: TGTGCCAGCAGGATTTGGGCGGAGACCCAGTACTTC. Translation: CASRIWAETQYF.

J is TRBJ2-3 and V is TRBV4-2; TRBD2 aligns across 10 bases. The trim removed 1 base at V and 2 bases at J, leaving 6 bases unmatched. The CDR3 is made up of 17 amino acids. Germline CDR1 and CDR2: LGHNA and YNFKEQ. The CDR3 spells CASSQGETSGSTDTQYF. CDR3 nucleotide sequence: TGTGCCAGCAGCCAAGGGGAGACTAGCGGGTCCACAGATACGCAGTATTTT.

J is TRBJ2-7 and V is TRBV12-3 or TRBV12-4; D ambiguous. Trimming pared 4 bases from V and 4 bases from J, leaving 11 bases between. CDR3 size: 13 residues. The DNA of the CDR3 is TGTGCCAGCAGTTCCTCGGTGGTGTACGAGCAGTACTTC. Protein sequence: CASSSSVVYEQYF.

The chain uses TRBV25-1 and TRBJ2-4, with 9 bases fitting TRBD1. The CDR3 covers 14 residues. CDR1 and CDR2 (germline): MGHDK, SYGVNS. V was pared by 4 bases and J by 7 bases, with 5 bases of the junction left unmatched. The CDR3 DNA reads TGTGCCAGCAGTGGATACAGGGGGCGGAACATTCAGTACTTC. Encoded protein: CASSGYRGRNIQYF.

The chain uses TRBV6-7 and TRBJ2-2; 7 bases map to TRBD2. TRBV6-7 is noted as an ORF with a role that remains uncertain. Losses at the gene ends were 5 bases for V and 4 bases for J; bases not matched to a gene: 10. This CDR3 has 16 amino acids. The CDR3 reads CASSPPSGKVTGELFF. As DNA, the CDR3 is TGTGCCAGCAGTCCCCCCAGCGGGAAGGTCACCGGGGAGCTGTTTTTT.

The chain is built from TRBV6-5 and TRBJ1-2; unclear D gene. The CDR3 spans 15 residues. Germline V gene sequence: CDR1 MNHEY, CDR2 SVGAGI. Trimming removed 0 bases at V and 3 bases at J, with 11 bases between. The CDR3 region has the DNA TGTGCCAGCAGTTACTCCCTTTGGGGAGACTATGGCTACACCTTC. Translating it yields CASSYSLWGDYGYTF.

V gene TRBV5-6 combines with J gene TRBJ1-1; D not resolved. CDR1 is SGHDT and CDR2 is YYEEEE in the germline V gene. The CDR3 contains 13 residues. V was pared by 2 bases and J by 0 bases, with 5 bases between. The CDR3 protein is CASSLSVNTEAFF. In nucleotides, the CDR3 is TGTGCCAGCAGCTTATCGGTGAACACTGAAGCTTTCTTT.

The V call is TRBV5-8, the J call TRBJ2-5, with 9 bases aligning to TRBD2. In germline, CDR1 is SGHTS, CDR2 YDEGEE. V lost 0 bases, J lost 5 bases, and 14 bases stayed unmatched. CDR3 length: 18 amino acids. The CDR3 sequence: CASSLASGTSGTRETQYF. The CDR3 DNA sequence: TGTGCCAGCAGCTTGGCTAGCGGGACTTCTGGGACAAGGGAGACCCAGTACTTC.

The chain couples TRBV19 to TRBJ2-7, with 8 nucleotides matching TRBD1. Looked up from germline, CDR1 is LNHDA and CDR2 is SQIVND (reference sequence). The CDR3 runs 13 residues. The V segment lost 3 bases and the J segment 6 bases; nucleotides outside the gene matches: 4. CDR3 sequence (DNA): TGTGCCAGTAGTATCGACAGGGGTCTCGAGCAGTACTTC. The encoded protein is CASSIDRGLEQYF.

The chain combines TRBV27 with TRBJ2-5; D possibly corresponds to TRBD2 (6 bases). V was trimmed by 6 bases and J by 1 base, leaving 9 bases between them. The germline V gene has CDR1 MNHEY and CDR2 SMNVEV (reference sequence). The CDR3 has 13 amino acids. The CDR3 nucleotides are TGTGCCAGCAGAGCGGGTGGCCAAGAGACCCAGTACTTC. It translates to CASRAGGQETQYF.

The chain has TRBV19 and TRBJ2-1; TRBD2 agrees at 9 bases. The ends lost 3 bases at V and 2 bases at J; junction bases unmatched: 17. Looked up from germline, CDR1 is LNHDA and CDR2 is SQIVND (reference sequence). The CDR3 length is 20 residues. The CDR3 coding sequence is TGTGCCAGTAGTATGAGATCTAGCGGGAATGCTTGGGGCACCTACAATGAGCAGTTCTTC. Protein: CASSMRSSGNAWGTYNEQFF.

The V call is TRBV7-2, the J call TRBJ2-2; 11 nucleotides match TRBD1. Per the germline V gene, CDR1 is SGHTA and CDR2 is FQGNSA. The J segment lost 3 bases and the V segment lost 4 bases, leaving 4 bases of the junction unmatched. There are 16 residues in the CDR3. CDR3 coding DNA: TGTGCCAGCAGCTCAGGACAGGGGGCTTACACCGGGGAGCTGTTTTTT. The encoded protein is CASSSGQGAYTGELFF.

The CDR3 loop reads CASSLRDSPDNEQFF. CDR3 DNA: TGTGCCAGCAGCCTGAGGGATTCCCCTGACAATGAGCAGTTCTTC. The chain links TRBV9 to TRBJ2-1; perhaps TRBD2 as D (5 bases). Germline V gene lookup returns CDR1 SGDLS and CDR2 YYNGEE. V was pared by 4 bases and J by 5 bases, with 16 bases between. This CDR3 has 15 residues.

J is TRBJ1-1 and V is TRBV6-6; tentative D call: TRBD1 (5 bases). CDR1 and CDR2 from the germline V gene are MNHNY and SVGAGI (reference sequence). Trimming shortened V by 3 bases and J by 4 bases, and 12 bases separated the two germline ends. This CDR3 region has 14 residues. The CDR3 DNA reads TGTGCCAGCAGTTATAAAGGGGAGGGCACTGAAGCTTTCTTT. Translated: CASSYKGEGTEAFF.

The rearrangement links TRBV18 to TRBJ1-5; 9 bases fit TRBD1. After removal of 1 base from V and 4 bases from J, the junction contained 2 bases not matched to a gene. Germline V CDR1 and CDR2: KGHSH, LQKENI. This CDR3 has 15 amino acids. Here the CDR3 reads CASSPRQGENQPQHF. In DNA form, the CDR3 reads TGTGCCAGCTCACCACGACAGGGGGAGAATCAGCCCCAGCATTTT.

The rearrangement joins TRBV5-3 to TRBJ1-4, with D perhaps matching TRBD1 (6 bases). Being an ORF, TRBV5-3 has a function that is uncertain. V was cut by 6 bases and J by 4 bases, with 22 bases left in between. The CDR3 sequence is 17 residues long. The CDR3 here is CARTRRDTGNYNEKLFF. The CDR3 DNA is TGTGCCAGAACCCGACGCGATACAGGGAACTATAATGAAAAACTGTTTTTT.

V gene TRBV27 combines with J gene TRBJ1-2; TRBD1 is a possible D gene (6 bases). With 3 bases removed from V and 6 bases from J, the gap between germline ends came to 17 bases. CDR1 MNHEY and CDR2 SMNVEV come from the germline V gene (reference sequence). The CDR3 sequence is 15 residues long. Here the CDR3 DNA reads TGTGCCAGCAGTTTTTCAGCAGGGGTTTCGAATGGCTACACCTTC. Protein product: CASSFSAGVSNGYTF.

The V and J genes are TRBV18 and TRBJ1-1, with a tentative D call TRBD1 (5 bases). Per the germline V gene, CDR1 is KGHSH and CDR2 is LQKENI. The CDR3 contains 15 residues. V shed 0 bases and J shed 5 bases, with 13 bases lying between them. The CDR3 DNA reads TGTGCCAGCTCACCACCGTTAATGACAGAGACTGAAGCTTTCTTT. It translates to CASSPPLMTETEAFF.

CDR3 sequence: CASSDNPDTSGSKLETQYF. The CDR3 nucleotides are TGTGCCAGCAGCGACAATCCGGATACTAGCGGGAGTAAGTTGGAGACCCAGTACTTC. The chain is built from TRBV5-6 and TRBJ2-5; 11 nucleotides agree with TRBD2. Germline CDR1 is SGHDT and CDR2 is YYEEEE. This CDR3 comprises 19 residues. Trimming cost V 4 bases and J 5 bases; bases outside gene matches: 19.